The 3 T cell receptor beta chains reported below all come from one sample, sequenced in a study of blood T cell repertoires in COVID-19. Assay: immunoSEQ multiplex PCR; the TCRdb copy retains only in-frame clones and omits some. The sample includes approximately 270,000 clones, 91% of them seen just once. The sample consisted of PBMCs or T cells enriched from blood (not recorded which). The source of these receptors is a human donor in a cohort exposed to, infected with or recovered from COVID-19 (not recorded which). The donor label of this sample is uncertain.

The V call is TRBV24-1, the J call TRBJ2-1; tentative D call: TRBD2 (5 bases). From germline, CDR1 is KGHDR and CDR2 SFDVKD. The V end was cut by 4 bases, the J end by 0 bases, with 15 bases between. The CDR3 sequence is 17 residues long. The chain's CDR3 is CATSDAAGALSYNEQFF. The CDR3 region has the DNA TGTGCCACCAGTGACGCTGCGGGCGCCCTCTCCTACAATGAGCAGTTCTTC.

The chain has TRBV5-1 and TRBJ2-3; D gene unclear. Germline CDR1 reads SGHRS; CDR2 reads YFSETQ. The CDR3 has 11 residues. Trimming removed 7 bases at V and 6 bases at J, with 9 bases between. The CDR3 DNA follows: TGCGCCAGCCGCCGAGTGGATACGCAGTATTTT. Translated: CASRRVDTQYF.

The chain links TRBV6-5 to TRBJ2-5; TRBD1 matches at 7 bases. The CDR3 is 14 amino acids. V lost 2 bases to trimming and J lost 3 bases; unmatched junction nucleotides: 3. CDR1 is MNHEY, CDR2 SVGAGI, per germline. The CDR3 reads CASSYPDREETQYF. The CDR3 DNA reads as TGTGCCAGCAGTTACCCCGACAGGGAAGAGACCCAGTACTTC.